Given below is one TCR beta chain in context. What it recognizes is unknown. The sample comes from a study of cytomegalovirus exposure and HLA in healthy donors. Trimming shortened V by 1 base and J by 0 bases, and 15 bases separated the two germline ends. CDR3 length equals 18 residues. Germline V gives CDR1 LGHNA, CDR2 YNFKEQ. Vbeta (60) and Jbeta (13) primers were used in the PCR. Assay used: immunoSEQ multiplex PCR; TCRdb lists only in-frame clones, some missing. Of under 200,000 clones listed, 75% to 90% are singletons. General observations from the study: Serostatus for CMV was the only available immune exposure information.

The sample consisted of PBMCs. The chain uses TRBV4-2 and TRBJ2-2, with D possibly TRBD2 on 6 matching bases. The clonotype was recovered from a woman aged 18-29 years in good health and CMV-seronegative. The CDR3 sequence is CASSQALSGTANTGELFF. In nucleotides, the CDR3 is TGTGCCAGCAGCCAAGCCCTCTCCGGGACTGCGAACACCGGGGAGCTGTTTTTT.